These 14 T cell receptor beta chains originate from one sample sequenced in a study of blood T cell repertoires in COVID-19 (dated by TCRdb to about 2020). Libraries were built with the immunoSEQ multiplex PCR assay. TCRdb holds this immuneACCESS table with in-frame rearrangements only. Some clones are missing; in checked studies, unresolved V genes explain under half, and the rest has no known cause. For this sample the table gives 90,000 or so clones, of which around 90% were detected only once. 4.5% to 6.5% of the sample is held by the ten biggest clonotypes. Material for sequencing was peripheral blood. The origin of the receptors is a man in his 60s with COVID-19, enrolled during active disease.

The chain has TRBV2 and TRBJ2-3; TRBD1 is a possible D gene (6 bases). The CDR3 is 13 amino acids. In germline, CDR1 is SNHLY, CDR2 FYNNEI. V lost 7 bases and J 5 bases, leaving 13 bases between the germline ends. CDR3 DNA sequence: TGTGCCAGCACAGGGGTGGCTGGAGATACGCAGTATTTT. This gives the protein CASTGVAGDTQYF.

The chain uses TRBV19 and TRBJ1-1; D not resolved. The CDR3 spans 14 residues. Trimming removed 9 bases from V and 0 bases from J, with 14 bases in between. CDR1 is LNHDA and CDR2 is SQIVND in the germline V gene (reference sequence). This CDR3 reads CASRTVGVNTEAFF. For the CDR3, the DNA is TGTGCCAGCCGCACCGTCGGGGTGAACACTGAAGCTTTCTTT.

DNA of the CDR3: TGTGCCAGCAGCGTAGGGCAGACAAACTACGAGCAGTACTTC. Translating it yields CASSVGQTNYEQYF. This rearrangement joins TRBV9 to TRBJ2-7; no clear D gene. V shed 0 bases and J shed 3 bases, with 10 bases lying between them. The germline V gene has CDR1 SGDLS and CDR2 YYNGEE. The length of the CDR3 is 14 residues.

V and J are TRBV30 and TRBJ1-2; 8 nucleotides line up with TRBD1. The CDR3 loop spans 15 amino acids. V was clipped by 2 bases and J by 4 bases; unmatched bases: 9. Germline CDR1 GTSNPN, CDR2 SVGIG (reference sequence). CDR3 sequence (DNA): TGTGCCTGGAGTAACACCCTGGGACAGGCCTATGGCTACACCTTC. Translation gives CAWSNTLGQAYGYTF.

J is TRBJ2-5 and V is TRBV29-1; TRBD1 aligns across 11 bases. CDR1 and CDR2 from the germline V gene are SQVTM and ANQGSEA. The CDR3 is 14 residues long. With 6 bases clipped from V and 2 bases from J, the junction kept 5 bases outside the gene matches. The CDR3 nucleotides read TGCAGCGTGGCGGGACAGGGGGGACAAGAGACCCAGTACTTC. Its translation is CSVAGQGGQETQYF.

The chain combines TRBV10-1 with TRBJ1-6; TRBD1 matches at 10 bases. V lost 6 bases to trimming and J lost 9 bases; unmatched junction nucleotides: 2. The CDR3 runs 13 residues. In germline, CDR1 is WNHNN, CDR2 SYGVQD (reference sequence). The CDR3 region has the DNA TGCGCCAGCAGGGGACAGGGGTCTTCACCCCTCCACTTT. Translating gives CASRGQGSSPLHF.

This rearrangement joins TRBV10-2 to TRBJ2-5; TRBD1 is a possible D gene (6 bases). The CDR3 length is 15 residues. The germline V and J ends were trimmed by 8 bases and 4 bases, with 20 bases remaining between them. The germline gives CDR1 WSHSY, CDR2 SAAADI. Here the CDR3 DNA reads TGCGCCAGCTCACCCGAGGGGGACACCACAGAGACCCAGTACTTC. Translating it yields CASSPEGDTTETQYF.

J is TRBJ1-2 and V is TRBV5-5, with TRBD1 matching 10 bases. CDR3 length: 14 residues. The trim removed 7 bases at V and 4 bases at J, leaving 7 bases unmatched. CDR1 SGHKS and CDR2 YYEKEE come from the germline V gene (reference sequence). CDR3 nucleotides: TGTGCCAGCTCTCCGGGACAGGGGCGCTATGGCTACACCTTC. This gives the protein CASSPGQGRYGYTF.

The rearrangement links TRBV7-8 to TRBJ2-6; no reliable D call. The CDR3 loop spans 14 amino acids. The germline V gene encodes CDR1 SGHVS and CDR2 FQNEAQ. V dropped 3 bases and J dropped 0 bases, with 3 bases sitting between them. In DNA, the CDR3 is TGTGCCAGCAGCTTCCTCTCTGGGGCCAACGTCCTGACTTTC. This encodes CASSFLSGANVLTF.

The chain uses TRBV5-4 and TRBJ2-7, with TRBD1 matching over 9 bases. Germline V gene lookup returns CDR1 SGHNT and CDR2 YYREEE (reference sequence). J gave up 0 bases and V 5 bases, and 9 bases lay outside the gene matches. This CDR3 region has 16 residues. The CDR3 DNA sequence: TGTGCCAGCAGTCCCCGACAGGGGGATACCTCCTACGAGCAGTACTTC. Translating gives CASSPRQGDTSYEQYF. Full variable domain (remainder filled in from reference TRBV5-4 and TRBJ2-7): ETGVTQSPTHLIKTRGQQVTLRCSSQSGHNTVSWYQQALGQGPQFIFQYYREEENGRGNFPPRFSGLQFPNYSSELNVNALELDDSALYLCASSPRQGDTSYEQYFGPGTRLTVT.

Concerning this clone: The same CDR3 can be traced to other DNA sequences in this sample. The chain links TRBV6-5 to TRBJ1-1; D gene ambiguous. Deletions cut 1 base from V and 6 bases from J, with 9 bases between. Germline V gene sequence: CDR1 MNHEY, CDR2 SVGAGI. CDR3 length: 13 residues. The CDR3 region is CASSYYPEAEAFF. The CDR3 nucleotides read TGTGCCAGCAGTTACTATCCGGAGGCTGAAGCTTTCTTT.

The chain links TRBV10-3 to TRBJ2-3; 9 nucleotides align to TRBD2. V gave up 3 bases and J gave up 6 bases; unmatched junction bases: 4. Germline V gene sequence: CDR1 ENHRY, CDR2 SYGVKD. The CDR3 is 14 residues long. CDR3 residues: CAISEAGGEDTQYF. The DNA for the CDR3 is TGTGCCATCAGTGAAGCGGGAGGTGAGGATACGCAGTATTTT.

The genes are TRBV7-9 and TRBJ2-7; D is undetermined. The germline gives CDR1 SEHNR, CDR2 FQNEAQ (reference sequence). Trimming took 5 bases from V and 1 from J, leaving 12 bases between them. The CDR3 contains 14 residues. This CDR3 is CASSLMAESYEQYF. CDR3 sequence (DNA): TGTGCCAGCAGCCTAATGGCGGAGTCCTACGAGCAGTACTTC.

This clone appeared a single time. Here the CDR3 reads CASHGSEAEVNSYEQYF. The CDR3 DNA follows: TGTGCCTCACATGGGAGTGAAGCGGAGGTTAACTCCTACGAGCAGTACTTC. V gene TRBV28 combines with J gene TRBJ2-7; D is possibly TRBD2 (5 bases). V dropped 11 bases and J dropped 0 bases, with 26 bases sitting between them. The CDR3 consists of 17 residues. Germline V lookup: CDR1 MDHEN, CDR2 SYDVKM. The variable domain in full, completed from reference TRBV28 and TRBJ2-7, reads DVKVTQSSRYLVKRTGEKVFLECVQDMDHENMFWYRQDPGLGLRLIYFSYDVKMKEKGDIPEGYSVSREKKERFSLILESASTNQTSMYLCASHGSEAEVNSYEQYFGPGTRLTVT.